This is a list of T cell receptor beta chains from one sample in a study of T cell repertoires and HLA-DP antigens. These TCRs' antigens remain unknown. Method: immunoSEQ multiplex PCR; TCRdb's copy keeps in-frame clones and lacks some. The sample lists over 60,000 clones; roughly 75% were seen once. Source material: CD4+ T cells from PBMCs. These TCRs come from a man aged 55 to 70 in good health and CMV-seronegative. Each CDR3 is given with its conserved first and last residue. D genes are given only for firm matches. Clone size appears in some rows only: once, few, many, or a class for an expanded clone.

TRBJ2-1	-	TRBV2	-	CASSGDVLGGYNEQFF	TGTGCCAGCAGCGGGGACGTCCTTGGGGGCTACAATGAGCAGTTCTTC
TRBJ2-5	-	TRBV5-1	-	CASSLVLGSGETQYF	TGCGCCAGCAGCTTGGTTCTGGGCTCGGGGGAGACCCAGTACTTC
TRBJ2-3	-	TRBV18	TRBD2	CASSPNVGLAGIRTDTQYF	TGTGCCAGCTCACCAAATGTTGGCCTAGCGGGGATCCGCACAGATACGCAGTATTTT
TRBJ1-2	-	TRBV7-6	TRBD1	CASSSQGGRGYTF	TGTGCCAGCAGCTCCCAGGGGGGTCGGGGCTACACCTTC
TRBJ2-1	-	TRBV7-9	-	CASSFAGDGRTPNEQFF	TGTGCCAGCAGCTTCGCCGGGGATGGGAGGACGCCCAATGAGCAGTTCTTC
TRBJ1-2	-	TRBV11-2	-	CASSLDWDKQHGYTF	TGTGCCAGCAGCTTAGATTGGGACAAACAACATGGCTACACCTTC
TRBJ2-3	-	TRBV19	TRBD2	CASSPPGIAGSDTQYF	TGTGCCAGTAGTCCTCCCGGGATAGCGGGGTCAGATACGCAGTATTTT
TRBJ1-5	-	TRBV6-5	-	CASSRQVNNQPQHF	TGTGCCAGCAGCCGGCAGGTTAACAATCAGCCCCAGCATTTT
TRBJ2-4	medium-sized	TRBV7-2	TRBD2	CASSLTSAAANIQYF	TGTGCCAGCAGCCTCACTAGCGCCGCTGCCAACATTCAGTACTTC
TRBJ1-3	few	TRBV5-4	-	CASSWTGGNTIYF	TGTGCCAGCAGCTGGACGGGCGGAAACACCATATATTTT
TRBJ2-1	-	TRBV10-3	-	CAITRGDQAYNEQFF	TGTGCCATCACCAGGGGGGACCAGGCCTACAATGAGCAGTTCTTC
TRBJ1-5	-	TRBV19	-	CASRRANNQPQHF	TGTGCCAGTAGGAGGGCGAATAATCAGCCCCAGCATTTT
TRBJ1-2	-	TRBV20-1	-	CSAAYGYTF	TGCAGTGCTGCCTATGGCTACACCTTC
TRBJ2-5	once	TRBV7-2	TRBD2	CASSFGSGRSLAQYF	TGTGCCAGCAGCTTTGGTAGCGGGAGATCATTGGCCCAGTACTTC
TRBJ2-5	once	TRBV7-8	TRBD1	CASSLVLGTGGGTQYF	TGTGCCAGCAGCTTAGTCCTCGGGACAGGCGGTGGGACCCAGTACTTC
TRBJ2-1	-	TRBV7-7	TRBD2	CASGRNPVGTSPLSVWDEQFF	TGTGCCAGCGGACGGAACCCGGTGGGGACTAGTCCCTTGTCAGTATGGGATGAGCAGTTCTTC
TRBJ1-3	medium-sized	TRBV7-9	-	CASSSTDKGGNTIYF	TGTGCCAGCAGCTCAACGGACAAAGGGGGAAACACCATATATTTT
TRBJ2-5	-	TRBV7-6	-	CASSPRYRTILPSGQETQYF	TGTGCCAGCAGCCCCCGGTACCGGACTATCCTCCCCTCGGGCCAAGAGACCCAGTACTTC
TRBJ2-3	-	TRBV18	TRBD2	CASSPLGGSNPDTQYF	TGTGCCAGCTCACCGTTGGGCGGGAGTAATCCAGATACGCAGTATTTT
TRBJ1-1	-	TRBV6-1	-	CASSERGENTEAFF	TGTGCCAGCAGTGAACGGGGGGAGAACACTGAAGCTTTCTTT
TRBJ1-5	medium-sized	TRBV15	-	CATSRERDQPQHF	TGTGCCACCAGCAGAGAAAGAGATCAGCCCCAGCATTTT
TRBJ1-1	few	TRBV6-5	-	CASSPSVIRAEAFF	TGTGCCAGCAGCCCCTCAGTTATTCGCGCTGAAGCTTTCTTT
TRBJ1-2	-	TRBV4-3	-	CASSQSTGPNYGYTF	TGCGCCAGCAGCCAATCAACAGGGCCCAACTATGGCTACACCTTC
TRBJ2-5	-	TRBV4-3	-	CASSQDWQGHQETQYF	TGCGCCAGCAGCCAAGATTGGCAGGGGCACCAAGAGACCCAGTACTTC
TRBJ1-6	-	TRBV5-8	TRBD1	CASSSPGTDNSPLHF	TGTGCCAGCAGCTCACCCGGGACAGATAATTCACCCCTCCACTTT
TRBJ2-3	-	TRBV6-1	TRBD2	CASSARTRKLNVDTQYF	TGTGCCAGCAGTGCCAGGACTAGGAAGTTAAATGTGGATACGCAGTATTTT
TRBJ2-2	-	TRBV5-1	-	CASSPNLQGTNTGELFF	TGCGCCAGCAGCCCCAACCTCCAGGGCACGAACACCGGGGAGCTGTTTTTT
TRBJ2-3	-	TRBV11-3	-	CASSLSFTDTQYF	TGTGCCAGCAGCCTCAGCTTCACAGATACGCAGTATTTT
TRBJ2-5	-	TRBV4-3	-	CASSQVRALDETQYF	TGCGCCAGCAGCCAAGTCCGAGCGCTGGATGAGACCCAGTACTTC
TRBJ1-2	-	TRBV12-5	TRBD1	CASGPTRGLDYGYTF	TGTGCTAGTGGTCCAACCAGGGGGCTCGACTATGGCTACACCTTC
TRBJ2-7	-	TRBV11-2	TRBD2	CASNPPSLAGGTSYEQYF	TGTGCCAGCAACCCGCCCTCCCTAGCGGGGGGTACCTCCTACGAGCAGTACTTC
TRBJ1-2	-	TRBV5-1	TRBD1	CASSPGDRGHGYTF	TGCGCCAGCAGCCCAGGGGACAGGGGGCATGGCTACACCTTC
TRBJ2-3	once	TRBV5-1	-	CASSLHTTDTQYF	TGCGCCAGCAGCTTGCATACCACAGATACGCAGTATTTT
TRBJ1-6	few	TRBV5-5	-	CASSGKHLGFYNSPLHF	TGTGCCAGCAGCGGGAAGCACCTCGGGTTCTATAATTCACCCCTCCACTTT
TRBJ2-5	-	TRBV6-6	TRBD2	CASRELAGGLETQYF	TGTGCCAGCAGGGAACTAGCGGGGGGGCTCGAGACCCAGTACTTC